Reported below is one T cell receptor (beta chain). The antigen is not known. This sample stems from a study of cytomegalovirus exposure and HLA in healthy donors. Notes on the study in general: In a later analysis, specific HLA alleles were associated with 15,000 to 20,000 TCR beta sequences at a 0.05 false discovery rate. Highest at DRB1 and lowest at HLA-C, TCR association rates differed among HLA loci in a later analysis.

The PCR employed 60 Vbeta primers together with 13 Jbeta primers. TCRdb's copy holds only in-frame clones and misses some; the assay was immunoSEQ multiplex PCR. The sample includes some 120,000 clones, over 65% of them seen just once. From germline, CDR1 is MDHEN and CDR2 SYDVKM. V was clipped by 4 bases and J by 2 bases, with 15 bases between them. The length of the CDR3 is 15 residues. The V gene is TRBV28, the J gene TRBJ2-7, with a tentative D call TRBD2 (6 bases). The receptor's source is a man younger than 30 in good health and CMV-seronegative. The sequencing input was PBMCs. CDR3 residues: CASSYATGEAYEQYF. In DNA, the CDR3 is TGTGCCAGCAGTTATGCAACGGGAGAGGCCTACGAGCAGTACTTC. The full variable domain, rest sourced from reference TRBV28 and TRBJ2-7, is DVKVTQSSRYLVKRTGEKVFLECVQDMDHENMFWYRQDPGLGLRLIYFSYDVKMKEKGDIPEGYSVSREKKERFSLILESASTNQTSMYLCASSYATGEAYEQYFGPGTRLTVT.